This entry features one T cell receptor beta chain sequence. The antigen remains undetermined. The data are from a study of OX40 agonist ivuxolimab in advanced cancers. Looking at the study overall: Patients received ivuxolimab, an intravenous treatment, every 2 weeks at 0.01 to 10 mg/kg. General study findings and limits: Partial responders dosed at 0.1-3.0 mg/kg displayed clonal expansion ranking among the lowest.

Only in-frame clones appear in the TCRdb table, and some are missing; sequencing was by immunoSEQ multiplex PCR. Among around 85,000 clones listed, 91% were seen once. CDR1 and CDR2 from the germline V gene are LNHDA and SQIVND (reference sequence). CDR3 length equals 13 residues. V was trimmed by 8 bases and J by 2 bases, leaving 7 bases between them. Sequenced here: CD4+ or CD8+ T cells sorted from blood, sampled in a trial of the OX40 agonist ivuxolimab. The receptor was isolated from an adult with an advanced solid tumor such as melanoma, head and neck, liver or kidney cancer. The chain employs TRBV19 and TRBJ2-6; D unclear. The CDR3 coding sequence is TGTGCCAGTGGAGCGCCTGGGGCCAACGTCCTGACTTTC. Its translation is CASGAPGANVLTF.